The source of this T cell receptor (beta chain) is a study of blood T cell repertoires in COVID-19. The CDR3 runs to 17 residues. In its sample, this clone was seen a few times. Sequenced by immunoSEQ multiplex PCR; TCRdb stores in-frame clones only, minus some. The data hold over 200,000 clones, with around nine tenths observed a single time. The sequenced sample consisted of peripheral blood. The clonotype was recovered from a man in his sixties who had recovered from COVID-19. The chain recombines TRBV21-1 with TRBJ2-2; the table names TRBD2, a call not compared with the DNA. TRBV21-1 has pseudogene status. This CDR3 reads CASPWASGRWSTGELFF. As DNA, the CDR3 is TGTGCCAGCCCCTGGGCTAGCGGGAGGTGGAGCACCGGGGAGCTGTTTTTT.